This T cell receptor beta chain emerged from a study of cytomegalovirus exposure and HLA in healthy donors. The CDR3 extends over 12 amino acids. Trimming left V 0 bases short and J 10 bases short, with 12 bases between. From germline, CDR1 is GTSNPN and CDR2 SVGIG (reference sequence). This clone was detected only once. A multiplex PCR was run with 60 Vbeta primers and 13 Jbeta primers. This table comes from immunoSEQ multiplex PCR, and its TCRdb copy is limited to in-frame clones, with some not included. The data contain some 130,000 clones, approximately 83% of them singletons. This receptor was taken from a man in his forties in good health and CMV-seronegative. Input material: PBMCs. V usage is TRBV30 and J usage is TRBJ1-1, with D hard to call. In DNA, the CDR3 is TGTGCCTGGAGTGTAGGCAGCGTGAGAGCTTTCTTT. Amino acid sequence: CAWSVGSVRAFF.